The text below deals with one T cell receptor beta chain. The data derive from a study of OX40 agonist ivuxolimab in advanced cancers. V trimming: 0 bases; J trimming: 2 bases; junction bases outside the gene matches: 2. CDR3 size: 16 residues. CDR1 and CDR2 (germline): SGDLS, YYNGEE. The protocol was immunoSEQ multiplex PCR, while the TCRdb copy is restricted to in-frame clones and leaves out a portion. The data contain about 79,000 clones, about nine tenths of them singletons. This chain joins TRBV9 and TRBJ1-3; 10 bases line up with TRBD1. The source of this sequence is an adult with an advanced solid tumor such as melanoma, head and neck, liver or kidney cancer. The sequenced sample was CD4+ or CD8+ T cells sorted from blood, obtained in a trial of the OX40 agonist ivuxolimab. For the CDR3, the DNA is TGTGCCAGCAGCGTAGTCGGGACAGGGGCTGGAAACACCATATATTTT. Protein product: CASSVVGTGAGNTIYF.